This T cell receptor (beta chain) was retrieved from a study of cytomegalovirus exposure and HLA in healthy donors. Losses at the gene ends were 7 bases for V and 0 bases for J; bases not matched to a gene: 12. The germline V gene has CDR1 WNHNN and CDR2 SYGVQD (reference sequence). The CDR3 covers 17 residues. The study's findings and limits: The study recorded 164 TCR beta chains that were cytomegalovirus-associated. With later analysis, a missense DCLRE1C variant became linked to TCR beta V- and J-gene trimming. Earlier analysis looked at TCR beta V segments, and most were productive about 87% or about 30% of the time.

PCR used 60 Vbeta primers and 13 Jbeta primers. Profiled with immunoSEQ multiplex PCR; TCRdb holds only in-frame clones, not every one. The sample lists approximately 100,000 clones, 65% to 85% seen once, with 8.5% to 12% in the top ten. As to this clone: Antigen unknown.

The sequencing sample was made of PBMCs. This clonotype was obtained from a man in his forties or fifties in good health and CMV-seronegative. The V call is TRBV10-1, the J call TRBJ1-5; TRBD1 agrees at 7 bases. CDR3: CASKGQNKYYSNQPQHF. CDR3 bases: TGCGCCAGCAAGGGACAGAATAAATACTATAGCAATCAGCCCCAGCATTTT.